Below are 9 T cell receptor beta chains sequenced from a single sample in a study of cytotoxic CD8 clonotypes in ibrutinib-treated CLL. Only in-frame clones appear in the TCRdb table, and some are missing; sequencing was by immunoSEQ multiplex PCR. The sample has 55,000 to 80,000 clones; less than 95% are singletons. Material: PBMCs, obtained after 12 months of ibrutinib treatment. The receptors stem from a human donor with chronic lymphocytic leukemia.

In DNA, the CDR3 is TGTGTCACAGGGGCAGAAGGGCTCGGGGAGCTGTTTTTT. This gives the protein CVTGAEGLGELFF. The chain couples TRBV30 to TRBJ2-2; 7 bases agree with TRBD1. From germline, CDR1 is GTSNPN and CDR2 SVGIG (reference sequence). The CDR3 sequence is 13 residues long.

The V and J genes are TRBV18 and TRBJ1-2, with a possible D match to TRBD1 (6 bases). Germline V gene data show CDR1 as KGHSH and CDR2 as LQKENI. The length of the CDR3 is 15 residues. V shed 4 bases and J shed 4 bases, with 16 bases lying between them. CDR3 residues: CASSRPRTDLYGYTF. DNA for the CDR3: TGTGCCAGCTCACGACCACGGACAGACCTCTATGGCTACACCTTC.

The chain carries TRBV27 and TRBJ1-5, with no clear D. CDR1 and CDR2 (germline): MNHEY, SMNVEV (reference sequence). V dropped 5 bases and J dropped 0 bases, with 11 bases sitting between them. The CDR3 extends over 15 amino acids. The CDR3 bases are TGTGCCAGCAGTAAGGACGGATTTAGCAATCAGCCCCAGCATTTT. Translating gives CASSKDGFSNQPQHF.

The rearrangement joins TRBV7-8 to TRBJ2-7; tentatively, D is TRBD2 (5 bases). Germline V gene sequence: CDR1 SGHVS, CDR2 FQNEAQ. The CDR3 contains 14 residues. V was clipped by 1 base and J by 9 bases, with 16 bases between them. Here the CDR3 reads CASSLGGRTDWQYF. Here the CDR3 DNA reads TGTGCCAGCAGCTTAGGCGGGCGGACGGATTGGCAGTACTTC.

The CDR3 loop is CASSPWTQKPDGYTF. For the CDR3, the DNA is TGTGCCAGCAGTCCCTGGACTCAGAAACCCGATGGCTACACCTTC. V gene TRBV27 combines with J gene TRBJ1-2; D remains unclear. V was cut by 5 bases and J by 6 bases, with 19 bases left in between. This CDR3 region has 15 residues. Germline CDR1 is MNHEY and CDR2 is SMNVEV (reference sequence).

The chain employs TRBV25-1 and TRBJ1-2, with a weak D call TRBD1 (6 bases). The CDR3 covers 15 residues. CDR1 is MGHDK and CDR2 is SYGVNS in the germline V gene. V was clipped by 1 base and J by 7 bases, with 16 bases between them. The CDR3 region is CASSESTRGGRGYTF. In nucleotides, the CDR3 is TGTGCCAGCAGTGAATCCACCCGAGGGGGACGTGGCTACACCTTC.

This chain connects TRBV29-1 to TRBJ2-7; the match to TRBD2 covers 10 bases. Germline V gene data show CDR1 as SQVTM and CDR2 as ANQGSEA. This CDR3 spans 15 amino acids. Trimming removed 0 bases from V and 3 bases from J; junction bases left unmatched: 5. The CDR3 sequence: CSVEDKASGSYEQYF. The CDR3 nucleotides read TGCAGCGTTGAAGATAAGGCTAGCGGGAGCTACGAGCAGTACTTC.

The chain carries TRBV4-3 and TRBJ1-1; no clear D gene. V was cut by 2 bases and J by 5 bases, with 12 bases left in between. The CDR3 totals 14 residues. The germline gives CDR1 LGHNA, CDR2 YSLEER. DNA of the CDR3: TGCGCCAGCAGCCAAACCCTCGTGGGGACTGAAGCTTTCTTT. Amino acids: CASSQTLVGTEAFF.

The CDR3 sequence is CASSPSGTSYNEQFF. The CDR3 nucleotides are TGCGCCAGCAGCCCTAGCGGGACATCCTACAATGAGCAGTTCTTC. The chain is built from TRBV5-1 and TRBJ2-1; 9 nucleotides match TRBD2. Germline CDR1 reads SGHRS; CDR2 reads YFSETQ. V lost 4 bases, J lost 1 base, and 3 bases stayed unmatched. The CDR3 has 15 residues.